A single sample gave rise to the 13 T cell receptor beta chains below, sequenced in a study of T cell changes during pregnancy in multiple sclerosis (dated by TCRdb to the late 2010s). The library was prepared using the immunoSEQ multiplex PCR assay. TCRdb re-hosts the immuneACCESS table, in-frame sequences only. Its copies lack some clones; in the studies checked, an unresolved V gene accounts for under half of them, and the cause for the rest is not known. The sample yields 50,000 to 65,000 clones; around 96% were counted once. The ten largest clones represent 2% to 2.5% of the sample. Sequencing was performed on CD8+ T cells from peripheral blood mononuclear cells, taken after pregnancy. The source of these receptors is a female donor with multiple sclerosis, enrolled in a pregnancy study.

The V and J genes are TRBV6-1 and TRBJ2-7, with TRBD1 as a possible D gene (6 bases). V lost 8 bases and J lost 2, with 16 bases in between. The germline V gene has CDR1 MNHNS and CDR2 SASEGT. This CDR3 is built from 14 residues. For the CDR3, the DNA is TGTGCCAGCGGTAGGGGGACCGAGACCTACGAGCAGTACTTC. This sequence encodes CASGRGTETYEQYF.

The rearrangement links TRBV2 to TRBJ1-4; D not resolved. The germline CDR1 and CDR2 sequences are SNHLY and FYNNEI. V dropped 7 bases and J dropped 0 bases, with 9 bases sitting between them. This CDR3 has 14 amino acids. The CDR3 spells CASKQTPTNEKLFF. CDR3 DNA: TGTGCCAGCAAACAGACCCCAACTAATGAAAAACTGTTTTTT.

This chain uses TRBV25-1 with TRBJ2-7; TRBD1 might be the D (5 bases). V gave up 5 bases and J gave up 3 bases, with 5 bases separating them. Germline CDR1 MGHDK, CDR2 SYGVNS. This CDR3 has 11 residues. The CDR3 is CASSTGYEQYF. DNA for the CDR3: TGTGCCAGCAGTACAGGCTACGAGCAGTACTTC.

J is TRBJ2-3 and V is TRBV5-6; TRBD2 matches at 7 bases. Unmatched junction bases numbered 9, after V lost 5 bases and J lost 3 bases. There are 15 residues in the CDR3. The germline CDR1 and CDR2 sequences are SGHDT and YYEEEE. This CDR3 is CASRLKAGSTDTQYF. The CDR3 DNA follows: TGTGCCAGCAGGCTAAAAGCGGGGTCAACAGATACGCAGTATTTT.

J is TRBJ1-1 and V is TRBV19; 7 bases line up with TRBD1. The germline gives CDR1 LNHDA, CDR2 SQIVND (reference sequence). The junction had 10 bases not matched to a gene; V was cut back by 11 bases and J by 4 bases. The CDR3 totals 13 residues. The CDR3 DNA is TGTGCCTGCCAAACAGGGGCGGGCACTGAAGCTTTCTTT. Protein product: CACQTGAGTEAFF.

The rearrangement uses TRBV28 and TRBJ2-1, with D possibly being TRBD1 (6 bases). The CDR3 is 14 residues long. V gave up 5 bases and J gave up 3 bases, with 11 bases separating them. Germline assignment: CDR1 MDHEN and CDR2 SYDVKM. CDR3 sequence: CASSEGEFYNEQFF. DNA for the CDR3: TGTGCCAGCAGTGAGGGGGAATTCTACAATGAGCAGTTCTTC.

J is TRBJ2-5 and V is TRBV28; D perhaps matches TRBD1 (6 bases). Germline CDR1 is MDHEN and CDR2 is SYDVKM. V was shortened by 5 bases and J by 5 bases, with 18 bases between the two germline ends. The CDR3 is 15 residues long. CDR3 amino acids: CASSTGSSRRETQYF. CDR3 bases: TGTGCCAGCAGTACAGGGTCGTCGCGTCGGGAGACCCAGTACTTC.

The gene calls are TRBV19 and TRBJ2-1; D unresolved. The germline V gene encodes CDR1 LNHDA and CDR2 SQIVND (reference sequence). The CDR3 length is 13 residues. With 5 bases removed from V and 6 bases from J, the gap between germline ends came to 11 bases. The CDR3 coding sequence is TGTGCCAGTAGTGTCTTATTCGGCAATGAGCAGTTCTTC. Translation: CASSVLFGNEQFF.

This chain uses TRBV19 with TRBJ2-7; the match to TRBD1 covers 10 bases. V was clipped by 3 bases and J by 2 bases; unmatched bases: 1. Germline-derived CDR1 and CDR2 are LNHDA and SQIVND (reference sequence). The CDR3 contains 14 residues. The CDR3 sequence is CASSMGQGPYEQYF. The CDR3 DNA is TGTGCCAGTAGTATGGGACAGGGGCCCTACGAGCAGTACTTC.

The V and J genes are TRBV13 and TRBJ2-2; possible D gene TRBD2, 7 bases. From germline, CDR1 is PRHDT and CDR2 FYEKMQ (reference sequence). The CDR3 spans 18 residues. Between the trimmed V and J ends, which lost 1 base and 1 base, there was a span of 16 bases. This CDR3 reads CASSLEAGAPLNTGELFF. The CDR3 bases are TGTGCCAGCAGCTTAGAGGCGGGGGCCCCATTGAACACCGGGGAGCTGTTTTTT.

The chain combines TRBV19 with TRBJ2-1; 10 nucleotides agree with TRBD2. The J segment lost 8 bases and the V segment lost 6 bases, leaving 4 bases of the junction unmatched. The V gene's germline CDR1 is LNHDA and CDR2 SQIVND (reference sequence). This CDR3 region has 13 residues. The CDR3 nucleotides read TGTGCCAGTAGGGTAGCGGGAGGCTATGAGCAGTTCTTC. The encoded protein is CASRVAGGYEQFF.

CDR3 residues: CASSYSSRGQPQHF. DNA for the CDR3: TGTGCCAGCAGTTACTCGTCCAGGGGCCAGCCCCAGCATTTT. The chain carries TRBV6-6 and TRBJ1-5; possibly TRBD1 for D (6 bases). Trimming pared 0 bases from V and 7 bases from J, leaving 10 bases between. The length of the CDR3 is 14 residues. Looked up from germline, CDR1 is MNHNY and CDR2 is SVGAGI (reference sequence).

The chain couples TRBV9 to TRBJ2-1; 9 bases are a match to TRBD2. V gave up 2 bases and J gave up 6 bases; unmatched junction bases: 0. CDR1 and CDR2 from the germline V gene are SGDLS and YYNGEE. The length of the CDR3 is 13 residues. The chain's CDR3 is CASSVTSGNEQFF. CDR3 nucleotides: TGTGCCAGCAGCGTGACTAGCGGCAATGAGCAGTTCTTC.